The rows below give T cell receptor beta chains drawn from one sample of a study of OX40 agonist ivuxolimab in advanced cancers. Method: immunoSEQ multiplex PCR; TCRdb's copy keeps in-frame clones and lacks some. The repertoire holds fewer than 100,000 clones, roughly 83% seen once, with roughly 1.5% in the top ten. This specimen consisted of CD4+ or CD8+ T cells sorted from blood, obtained in a trial of the OX40 agonist ivuxolimab. Source of these receptors: an adult with an advanced solid tumor such as melanoma, head and neck, liver or kidney cancer. Each CDR3 is given with its conserved first and last residue. The D gene is left open where the match is weak. Clone size is stated in some rows and not others, as once, few, many or a class when expanded.

>NA|TRBV28|TRBJ1-6|NA
TGTGCCAGCAGTTTGAGCGTCTCCTATAATTCACCCCTCCACTTT
CASSLSVSYNSPLHF
>TRBD1|TRBV2|TRBJ2-2|NA
TGTGCCAGCAGGTTGAGACAGGGCGGGACCGGGGAGCTGTTTTTT
CASRLRQGGTGELFF
>NA|TRBV5-1|TRBJ2-2|NA
TGCGCCAGCAGCTTGGAGGGGGGGACCCTAAACACCGGGGAGCTGTTTTTT
CASSLEGGTLNTGELFF
>NA|TRBV27|TRBJ1-1|NA
TGTGCCAGCAGTTCGGGCGGAGGCTCAAGGCACACTGAAGCTTTCTTT
CASSSGGGSRHTEAFF
>NA|TRBV5-1|TRBJ2-3|few
TGCGCCAGCAGCCCGGGCGATCAAAGAGATACGCAGTATTTT
CASSPGDQRDTQYF
>TRBD2|TRBV4-3|TRBJ2-7|NA
TGCGCCAGCAGCCCGACCAAACGGGGGGATACTCCAACCTACGAGCAGTACTTC
CASSPTKRGDTPTYEQYF
>NA|TRBV7-8|TRBJ2-1|NA
TGTGCCAGCAGTAAGGACAGAAATGAGCAGTTCTTC
CASSKDRNEQFF
>NA|TRBV7-9|TRBJ1-1|few
TGTGCCAGCACCAATGTCCCCGGGAACACTGAAGCTTTCTTT
CASTNVPGNTEAFF
>NA|TRBV19|TRBJ2-5|NA
TGTGCCAGTAGTACAGGAGACAGGTCAGGGGAGACCCAGTACTTC
CASSTGDRSGETQYF
>NA|TRBV7-2|TRBJ1-5|NA
TGTGCCAGCAGCCCAATGAGGGTTACCAATCAGCCCCAGCATTTT
CASSPMRVTNQPQHF